A selection of T cell receptor beta chains follows, all from one sample in a study of cytomegalovirus exposure and HLA in healthy donors. Libraries were prepared by immunoSEQ multiplex PCR; TCRdb keeps only in-frame clonotypes and omits some of them. The profile shows under 200,000 clones, 76% of them singletons. The material sequenced was PBMCs. These receptors were taken from a man in his sixties in good health and CMV-seronegative. Both conserved end residues are part of each CDR3. The order of the fields is D gene, V gene, clone size, J gene, CDR3 DNA, CDR3 protein. The D gene is left open where the match is weak. Where a row states a size, it is once, few, many or the class of an expanded clone; other rows omit it.

>.|TRBV5-1|.|TRBJ1-1
TGCGCCAGCAGCTTGGCCGAAAACAGCGGGAACACTGAAGCTTTCTTT
CASSLAENSGNTEAFF
>.|TRBV5-6|.|TRBJ2-7
TGTGCCAGCAGCTCCGCGTACGAGCAGTACTTC
CASSSAYEQYF
>TRBD2|TRBV9|.|TRBJ2-3
TGTGCCAGCAGCGTATATCCTGGGACTAGCGGTAGCACAGATACGCAGTATTTT
CASSVYPGTSGSTDTQYF
>TRBD1|TRBV6-1|.|TRBJ2-7
TGTGCCAGCAGTGAAATGCCGGACAGGGGGCGCGAGCAGTACTTC
CASSEMPDRGREQYF
>TRBD1|TRBV19|.|TRBJ2-3
TGTGCCAGTAGCGGGGACAGCCACCCTAGCACAGATACGCAGTATTTT
CASSGDSHPSTDTQYF
>.|TRBV7-6|.|TRBJ1-2
TGTGCCAGCAGGCCGCCTAGCAGCGGGACCGGGAACTATGGCTACACCTTC
CASRPPSSGTGNYGYTF
>.|TRBV7-2|once|TRBJ2-5
TGTGCCAGCAGCGCGGATCCACTCCGGGAGACCCAGTACTTC
CASSADPLRETQYF
>.|TRBV4-1|.|TRBJ1-4
TGCGCCAGCAGCCGGACACATGAAAAACTGTTTTTT
CASSRTHEKLFF
>.|TRBV5-1|.|TRBJ2-3
TGCGCCAGCAGCCCAGGAGGGGCTAGCACAGATACGCAGTATTTT
CASSPGGASTDTQYF
>.|TRBV30|.|TRBJ1-2
TGTGCCTGGAGTGCACCCGGGAACCAGCCCCCCTATGGCTACACCTTC
CAWSAPGNQPPYGYTF
>TRBD2|TRBV18|.|TRBJ2-1
TGTGCCAGCTCACCATTCACTAGCGGGAACTTCGTGTACAATGAGCAGTTCTTC
CASSPFTSGNFVYNEQFF
>.|TRBV28|.|TRBJ2-7
TGTGCCAGCAGTGAGACAGAGAAGCAGTACTTC
CASSETEKQYF
>TRBD1|TRBV6-5|.|TRBJ2-1
TGTGCCAGCAGTTCAGGGGGCCTTCCCTACAATGAGCAGTTCTTC
CASSSGGLPYNEQFF
>TRBD2|TRBV6-5|few|TRBJ2-7
TGTGCCAGCAGGGGGACTAGCGGCTACGAGCAGTACTTC
CASRGTSGYEQYF
>TRBD1|TRBV9|few|TRBJ1-5
TGTGCCAGCAGTTTAGGGGGCTCCGCCTATCAGCCCCAGCATTTT
CASSLGGSAYQPQHF
>.|TRBV28|.|TRBJ1-3
TGTGCCAGCAGTACAGGGACATCTGGAAACACCATATATTTT
CASSTGTSGNTIYF
>.|TRBV15|.|TRBJ1-2
TGTGCCACCAGCAGAGCCCAGGGGAACTATGGCTACACCTTC
CATSRAQGNYGYTF
>.|TRBV5-1|.|TRBJ2-5
TGCGCCAGCACTCGACAGAAACAAGAGACCCAGTACTTC
CASTRQKQETQYF
>TRBD1|TRBV7-2|.|TRBJ1-1
TGTGCCAGCAGCTTAGGGGGACAGGGGGCCCCCCAGGTGAACACTGAAGCTTTCTTT
CASSLGGQGAPQVNTEAFF
>.|TRBV6-5|.|TRBJ2-3
TGTGCCAGCAGTTCTCACACGGGAGATACGCAGTATTTT
CASSSHTGDTQYF
>.|TRBV7-2|.|TRBJ1-5
TGTGCCAGCAGCCCCCGGAACAGTTATAGCAATCAGCCCCAGCATTTT
CASSPRNSYSNQPQHF
>TRBD2|TRBV5-1|.|TRBJ2-7
TGCGCCAGCAGCTTGGTGGGTAGCGGGAGTCACGAGCAGTACTTC
CASSLVGSGSHEQYF
>.|TRBV4-2|.|TRBJ1-5
TGTGCCAGCAGCCAAGACGCGGGCAATCAGCCCCAGCATTTT
CASSQDAGNQPQHF
>TRBD2|TRBV28|.|TRBJ2-5
TGTGCCAGCAGAATCGAGACTAGCGGGAGTGGGGAGACCCAGTACTTC
CASRIETSGSGETQYF
>.|TRBV30|once|TRBJ1-4
TGTGCCTGGAGAAATCGGGGTGGTCTGTTTTTT
CAWRNRGGLFF
>.|TRBV7-9|.|TRBJ1-4
TGTGCCAGCAGCCCCCGAGGGGGGGGGACTAATGAAAAACTGTTTTTT
CASSPRGGGTNEKLFF
>.|TRBV19|few|TRBJ2-3
TGTGCCAGTAAGTCGACAGGATTTGAGACAGATACGCAGTATTTT
CASKSTGFETDTQYF
>TRBD1|TRBV28|few|TRBJ2-1
TGTGCCAGCAGCGTGACCGGGACAGGGACTTCGGGGTCCTACAATGAGCAGTTCTTC
CASSVTGTGTSGSYNEQFF
>TRBD1|TRBV5-6|.|TRBJ2-5
TGTGCCAGCAGTTTTTACACAGGGGGCCAAGAGACCCAGTACTTC
CASSFYTGGQETQYF
>TRBD1|TRBV27|.|TRBJ2-3
TGTGCCAGCAGTTTATGGGGGGAAGGACAGGGTAGCACAGATACGCAGTATTTT
CASSLWGEGQGSTDTQYF
>TRBD1|TRBV28|few|TRBJ1-5
TGTGCCAGCCAGACAGGGGGCAATCAGCCCCAGCATTTT
CASQTGGNQPQHF
>TRBD1|TRBV5-6|.|TRBJ1-5
TGTGCCAGCAGCTTGGGGCCCAACAGGGGGCATAGCAATCAGCCCCAGCATTTT
CASSLGPNRGHSNQPQHF
>.|TRBV7-2|.|TRBJ2-6
TGTGCCAGCAGCTTGACAATAACTGGGGCCAACGTCCTGACTTTC
CASSLTITGANVLTF
>.|TRBV19|few|TRBJ1-5
TGTGCCAGTAGTAGAGGGGGGGCTGGCAATCAGCCCCAGCATTTT
CASSRGGAGNQPQHF
>.|TRBV7-2|.|TRBJ1-2
TGTGCCAGCCGGTCGGGTGGCAACTATGGCTACACCTTC
CASRSGGNYGYTF
>TRBD1|TRBV27|.|TRBJ1-1
TGTGCCAGCAGTCCCCCCGGGACAGTAAACACTGAAGCTTTCTTT
CASSPPGTVNTEAFF
>.|TRBV19|.|TRBJ2-2
TGTGTCAGTAGTACGCAACGTGGCAGGGAGGTATCCGGGGAGCTGTTTTTT
CVSSTQRGREVSGELFF
>.|TRBV4-3|few|TRBJ2-6
TGCGCCAGCAGCCAAGTAGCAGGGGCCAACGTCCTGACTTTC
CASSQVAGANVLTF
>.|TRBV11-2|.|TRBJ1-3
TGTGCCAGCAGCTTAGATCTGACAGCCTCTGGAAACACCATATATTTT
CASSLDLTASGNTIYF
>.|TRBV27|.|TRBJ2-7
TGTGCCAGCAGTTCCTCGGACAGATCCTACGAGCAGTACTTC
CASSSSDRSYEQYF
>.|TRBV6-5|.|TRBJ2-5
TGTGCCAGCAGCTTAACGGGTCCGAGGGAGACCCAGTACTTC
CASSLTGPRETQYF
>TRBD1|TRBV6-5|.|TRBJ1-3
TGTGCCAGCAGTTACTCCGGGACAGGGGTAGACACCATATATTTT
CASSYSGTGVDTIYF